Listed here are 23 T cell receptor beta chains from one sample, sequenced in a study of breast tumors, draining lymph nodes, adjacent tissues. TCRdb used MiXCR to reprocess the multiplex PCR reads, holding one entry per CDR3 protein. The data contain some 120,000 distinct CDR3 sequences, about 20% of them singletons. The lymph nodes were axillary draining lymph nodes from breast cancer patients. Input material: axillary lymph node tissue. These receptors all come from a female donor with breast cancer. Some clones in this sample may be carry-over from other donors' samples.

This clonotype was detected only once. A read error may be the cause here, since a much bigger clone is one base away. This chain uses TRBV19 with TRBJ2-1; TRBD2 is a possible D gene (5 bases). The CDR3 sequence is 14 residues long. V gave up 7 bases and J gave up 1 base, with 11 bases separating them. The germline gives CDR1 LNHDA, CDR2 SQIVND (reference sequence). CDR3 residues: CASNSRGSYNEQFF. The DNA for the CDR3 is TGTGCCAGTAATAGTCGGGGATCCTACAATGAGCAGTTCTTC.

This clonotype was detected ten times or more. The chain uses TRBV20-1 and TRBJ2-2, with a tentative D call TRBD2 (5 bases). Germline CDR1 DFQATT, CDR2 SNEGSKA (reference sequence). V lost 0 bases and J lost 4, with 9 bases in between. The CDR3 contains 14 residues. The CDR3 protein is CSARERGITGELFF. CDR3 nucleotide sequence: TGCAGTGCTAGAGAGAGAGGGATCACCGGGGAGCTGTTTTTT.

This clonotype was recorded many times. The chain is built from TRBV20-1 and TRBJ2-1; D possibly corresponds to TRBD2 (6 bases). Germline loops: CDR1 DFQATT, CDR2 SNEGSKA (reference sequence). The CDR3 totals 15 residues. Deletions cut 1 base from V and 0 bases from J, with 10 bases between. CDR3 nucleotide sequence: TGCAGTGCTAGAGGAGACGGGGGCTCCTACAATGAGCAGTTCTTC. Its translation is CSARGDGGSYNEQFF.

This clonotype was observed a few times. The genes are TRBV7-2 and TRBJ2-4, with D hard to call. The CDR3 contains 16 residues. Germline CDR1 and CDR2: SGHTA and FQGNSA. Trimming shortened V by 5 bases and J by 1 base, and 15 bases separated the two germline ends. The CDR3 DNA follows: TGTGCCAGCAGCCCTCGGAGAAAGAGGGCCAAAAACATTCAGTACTTC. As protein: CASSPRRKRAKNIQYF.

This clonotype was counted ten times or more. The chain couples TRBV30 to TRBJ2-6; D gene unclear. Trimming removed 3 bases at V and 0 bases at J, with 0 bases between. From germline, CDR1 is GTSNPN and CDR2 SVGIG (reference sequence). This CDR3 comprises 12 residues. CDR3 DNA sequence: TGTGCCTGGAGCTCTGGGGCCAACGTCCTGACTTTC. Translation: CAWSSGANVLTF.

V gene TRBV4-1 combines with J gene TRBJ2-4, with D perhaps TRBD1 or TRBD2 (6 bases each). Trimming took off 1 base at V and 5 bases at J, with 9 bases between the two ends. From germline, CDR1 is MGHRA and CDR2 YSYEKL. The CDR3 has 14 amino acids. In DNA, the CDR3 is TGCGCCAGCAGCCAAGCCGGGGGCGAAAACATTCAGTACTTC. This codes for CASSQAGGENIQYF.

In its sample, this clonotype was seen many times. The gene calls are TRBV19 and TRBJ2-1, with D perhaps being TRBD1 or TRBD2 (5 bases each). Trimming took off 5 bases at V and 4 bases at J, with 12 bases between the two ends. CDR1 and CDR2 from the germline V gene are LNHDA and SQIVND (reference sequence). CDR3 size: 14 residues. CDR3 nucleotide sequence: TGTGCCAGTAGTCCTTGGGACGGTTACAATGAGCAGTTCTTC. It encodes CASSPWDGYNEQFF.

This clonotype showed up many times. CDR3 coding DNA: TGTGCCAGCAGCCAGGCGGGAGGGGGGCTAGATACGCAGTATTTT. Its protein product is CASSQAGGGLDTQYF. This chain links TRBV3-1 with TRBJ2-3, with 9 bases identical to TRBD2. V lost 3 bases, J lost 5 bases, and 6 bases stayed unmatched. CDR1 is LGHDT, CDR2 YNNKEL, per germline (reference sequence). CDR3 length: 15 residues.

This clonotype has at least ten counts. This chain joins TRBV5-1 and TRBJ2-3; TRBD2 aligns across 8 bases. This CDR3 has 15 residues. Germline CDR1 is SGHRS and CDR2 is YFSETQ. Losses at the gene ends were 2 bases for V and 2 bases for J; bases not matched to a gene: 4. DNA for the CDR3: TGCGCCAGCAGCTTAAGGACTAGCAACACAGATACGCAGTATTTT. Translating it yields CASSLRTSNTDTQYF.

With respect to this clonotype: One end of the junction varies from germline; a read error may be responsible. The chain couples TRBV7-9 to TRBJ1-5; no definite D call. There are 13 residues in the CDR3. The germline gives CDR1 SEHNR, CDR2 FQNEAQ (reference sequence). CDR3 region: CASRWTSQSAPAF. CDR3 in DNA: TGTGCCAGCCGGTGGACCAGTCAATCAGCCCCAGCATTT.

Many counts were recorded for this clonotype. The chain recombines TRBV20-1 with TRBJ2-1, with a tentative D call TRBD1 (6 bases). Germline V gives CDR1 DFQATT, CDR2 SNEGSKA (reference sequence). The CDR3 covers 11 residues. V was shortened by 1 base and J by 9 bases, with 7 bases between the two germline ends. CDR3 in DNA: TGCAGTGCTAGAGGAGGGGGTGAGCAGTTCTTC. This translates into CSARGGGEQFF.

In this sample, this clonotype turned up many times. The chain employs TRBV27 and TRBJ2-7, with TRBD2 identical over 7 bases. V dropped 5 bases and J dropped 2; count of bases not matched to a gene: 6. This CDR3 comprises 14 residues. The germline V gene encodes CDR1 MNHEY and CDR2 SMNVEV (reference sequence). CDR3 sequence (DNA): TGTGCCAGCAGTCCACGCGGGGGAACCTACGAGCAGTACTTC. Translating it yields CASSPRGGTYEQYF.

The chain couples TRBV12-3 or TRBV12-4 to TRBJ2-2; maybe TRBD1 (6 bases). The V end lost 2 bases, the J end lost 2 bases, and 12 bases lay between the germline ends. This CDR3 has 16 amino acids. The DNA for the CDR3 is TGTGCCAGCAGTTTACAGGCCAGGGGCAACACCGGGGAGCTGTTTTTT. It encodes CASSLQARGNTGELFF.

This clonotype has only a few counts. Written as DNA, the CDR3 is TGTGCCAGCAGTCCCGACCAGGGAACCAAAAACATTCAGTACTTC. This encodes CASSPDQGTKNIQYF. The V call is TRBV12-3 or TRBV12-4, the J call TRBJ2-4; TRBD1 might be the D (5 bases). The CDR3 spans 15 residues. With 5 bases removed from V and 2 bases from J, the gap between germline ends came to 13 bases.

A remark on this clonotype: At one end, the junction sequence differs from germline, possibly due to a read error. CDR3 residues: CAWSARLEETRYF. The CDR3 DNA reads TGTGCCTGGAGTGCGAGATTAGAAGAGACCCGGTACTTC. The chain employs TRBV30 and TRBJ2-5; D is ambiguous. The CDR3 has 13 amino acids. The germline CDR1 and CDR2 sequences are GTSNPN and SVGIG (reference sequence).

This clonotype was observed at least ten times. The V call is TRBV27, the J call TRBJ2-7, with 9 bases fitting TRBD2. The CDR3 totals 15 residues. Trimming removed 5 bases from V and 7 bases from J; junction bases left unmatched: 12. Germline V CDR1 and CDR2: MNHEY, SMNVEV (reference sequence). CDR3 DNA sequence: TGTGCCAGCAGTAATCCGACTAGCGGAACGGGGGAGCAGTACTTC. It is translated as CASSNPTSGTGEQYF.

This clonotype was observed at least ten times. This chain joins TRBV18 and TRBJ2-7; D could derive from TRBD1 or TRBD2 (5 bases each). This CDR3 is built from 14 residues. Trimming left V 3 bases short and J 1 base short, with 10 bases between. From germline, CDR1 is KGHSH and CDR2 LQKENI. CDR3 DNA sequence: TGTGCCAGCTCACCTGGGACCGCATCCTACGAGCAGTACTTC. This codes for CASSPGTASYEQYF.

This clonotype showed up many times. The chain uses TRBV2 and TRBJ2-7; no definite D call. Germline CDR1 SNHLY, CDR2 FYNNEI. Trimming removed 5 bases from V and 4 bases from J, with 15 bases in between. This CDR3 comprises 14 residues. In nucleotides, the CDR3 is TGTGCCAGCAGTCCAACACAAAATCCGTACGAGCAGTACTTC. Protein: CASSPTQNPYEQYF.

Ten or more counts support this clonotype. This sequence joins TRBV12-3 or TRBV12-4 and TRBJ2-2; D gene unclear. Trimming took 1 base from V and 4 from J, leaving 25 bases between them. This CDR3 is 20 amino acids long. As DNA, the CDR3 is TGTGCCAGCAGTTTAGTGGTTTCCGTGGCCCCCGGCGCGTTCACCGGGGAGCTGTTTTTT. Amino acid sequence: CASSLVVSVAPGAFTGELFF.

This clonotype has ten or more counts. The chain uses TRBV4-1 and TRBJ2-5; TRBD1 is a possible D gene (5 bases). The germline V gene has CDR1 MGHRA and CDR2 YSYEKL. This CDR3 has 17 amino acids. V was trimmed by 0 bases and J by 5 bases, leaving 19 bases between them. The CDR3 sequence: CASSQDPPAGPQETQYF. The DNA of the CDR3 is TGCGCCAGCAGCCAAGATCCTCCGGCAGGGCCCCAGGAGACCCAGTACTTC.

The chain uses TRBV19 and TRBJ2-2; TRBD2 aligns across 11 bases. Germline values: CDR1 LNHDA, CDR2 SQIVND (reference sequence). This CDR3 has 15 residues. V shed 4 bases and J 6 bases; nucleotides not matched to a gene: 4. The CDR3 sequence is CASSTLAGVAGELFF. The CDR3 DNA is TGTGCCAGTAGTACACTAGCGGGAGTGGCCGGGGAGCTGTTTTTT. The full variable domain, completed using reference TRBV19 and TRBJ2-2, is DGGITQSPKYLFRKEGQNVTLSCEQNLNHDAMYWYRQDPGQGLRLIYYSQIVNDFQKGDIAEGYSVSREKKESFPLTVTSAQKNPTAFYLCASSTLAGVAGELFFGEGSRLTVL.

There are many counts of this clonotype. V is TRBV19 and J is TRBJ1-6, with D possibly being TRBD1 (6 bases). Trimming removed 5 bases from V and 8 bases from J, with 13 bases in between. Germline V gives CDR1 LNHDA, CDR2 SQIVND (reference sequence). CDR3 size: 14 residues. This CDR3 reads CASSRTAPYSPLHF. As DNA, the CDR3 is TGTGCCAGTAGTCGGACAGCTCCTTATTCACCCCTCCACTTT.

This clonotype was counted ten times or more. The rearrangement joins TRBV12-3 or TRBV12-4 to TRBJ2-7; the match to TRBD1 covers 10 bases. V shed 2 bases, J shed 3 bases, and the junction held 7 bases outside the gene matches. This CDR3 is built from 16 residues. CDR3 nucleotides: TGTGCCAGCAGTTTAATGCGGGACAGGGGTAACTACGAGCAGTACTTC. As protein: CASSLMRDRGNYEQYF.